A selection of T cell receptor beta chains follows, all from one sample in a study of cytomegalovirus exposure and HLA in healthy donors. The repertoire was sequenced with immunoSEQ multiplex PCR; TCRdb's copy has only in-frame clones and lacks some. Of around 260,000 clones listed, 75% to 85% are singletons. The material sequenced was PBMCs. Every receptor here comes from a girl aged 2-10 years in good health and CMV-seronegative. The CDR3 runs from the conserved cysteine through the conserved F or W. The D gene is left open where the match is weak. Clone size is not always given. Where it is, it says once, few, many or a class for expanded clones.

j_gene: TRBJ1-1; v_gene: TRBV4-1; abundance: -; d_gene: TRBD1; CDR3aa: CASSQVWPGGKNTEAFF; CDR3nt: TGCGCCAGCAGCCAAGTTTGGCCAGGGGGCAAGAACACTGAAGCTTTCTTT
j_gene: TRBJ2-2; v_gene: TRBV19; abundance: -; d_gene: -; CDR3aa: CASTSASPIYTGELFF; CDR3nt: TGTGCCAGTACTAGCGCCTCACCAATATACACCGGGGAGCTGTTTTTT
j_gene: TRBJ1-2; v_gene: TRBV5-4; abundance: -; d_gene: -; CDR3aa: CASSPGGRGPNYGYTF; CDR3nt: TGTGCCAGCAGCCCCGGCGGGAGAGGACCCAACTATGGCTACACCTTC
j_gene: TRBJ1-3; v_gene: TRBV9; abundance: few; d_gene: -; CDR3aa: CASSLSSGNTIYF; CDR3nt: TGTGCCAGCAGCCTAAGCTCTGGAAACACCATATATTTT
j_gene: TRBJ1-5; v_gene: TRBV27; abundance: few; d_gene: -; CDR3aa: CASSFQAGRACRGGPQHF; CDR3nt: TGTGCCAGCAGTTTTCAGGCGGGGAGGGCCTGCCGGGGGGGGCCCCAGCATTTT
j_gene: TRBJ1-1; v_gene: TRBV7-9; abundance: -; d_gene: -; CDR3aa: CASSSADLGRNTEAFF; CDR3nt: TGTGCCAGCAGCTCGGCAGACCTCGGGAGGAACACTGAAGCTTTCTTT
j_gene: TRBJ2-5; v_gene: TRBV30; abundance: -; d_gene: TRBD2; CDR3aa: CAWSAWPGGAFQETQYF; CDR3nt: TGTGCCTGGAGCGCTTGGCCGGGGGGGGCCTTCCAAGAGACCCAGTACTTC
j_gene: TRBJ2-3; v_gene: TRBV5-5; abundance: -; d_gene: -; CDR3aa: CASSLANAQYF; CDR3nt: TGTGCCAGCAGCTTGGCCAATGCGCAGTATTTT
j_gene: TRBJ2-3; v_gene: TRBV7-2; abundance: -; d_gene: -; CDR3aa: CASSLVPIQRPDTQYF; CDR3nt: TGTGCCAGCAGCTTAGTCCCCATCCAGCGACCAGATACGCAGTATTTT
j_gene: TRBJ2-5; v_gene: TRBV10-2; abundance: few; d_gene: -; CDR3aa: CASSENTETQYF; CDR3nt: TGCGCCAGCAGTGAGAACACCGAGACCCAGTACTTC
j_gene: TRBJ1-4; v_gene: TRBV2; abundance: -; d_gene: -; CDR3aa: CASSVLAANEKLFF; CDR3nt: TGTGCCAGCAGTGTATTAGCGGCTAATGAAAAACTGTTTTTT
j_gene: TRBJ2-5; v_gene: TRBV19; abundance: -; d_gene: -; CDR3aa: CASSPRTAGRETQYF; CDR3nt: TGTGCCAGTAGTCCTCGAACAGCGGGCCGTGAGACCCAGTACTTC
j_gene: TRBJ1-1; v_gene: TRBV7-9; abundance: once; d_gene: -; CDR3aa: CASSRLGGNTEAFF; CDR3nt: TGTGCCAGCAGCCGCCTGGGGGGTAACACTGAAGCTTTCTTT
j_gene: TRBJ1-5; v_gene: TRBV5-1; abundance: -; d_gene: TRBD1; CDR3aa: CASSTDGTGDQPQHF; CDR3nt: TGCGCCAGCAGCACCGACGGGACAGGAGATCAGCCCCAGCATTTT
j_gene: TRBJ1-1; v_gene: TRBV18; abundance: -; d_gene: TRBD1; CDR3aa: CASSPQGQGHTEAFF; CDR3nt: TGTGCCAGCTCACCCCAGGGACAGGGCCACACTGAAGCTTTCTTT
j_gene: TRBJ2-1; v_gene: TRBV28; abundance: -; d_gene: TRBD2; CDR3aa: CASSPRLFGGDRFF; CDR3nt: TGTGCCAGCAGCCCTAGGCTGTTCGGGGGGGACCGGTTCTTC
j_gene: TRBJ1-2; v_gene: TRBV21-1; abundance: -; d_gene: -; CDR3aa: CASSKELARADYGYTF; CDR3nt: TGTGCCAGCAGCAAAGAGCTCGCCAGGGCGGACTATGGCTACACCTTC
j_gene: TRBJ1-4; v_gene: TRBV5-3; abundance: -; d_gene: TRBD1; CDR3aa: CARSLASGQGYEKLFF; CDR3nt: TGTGCCAGAAGCTTGGCTTCGGGACAGGGGTATGAAAAACTGTTTTTT
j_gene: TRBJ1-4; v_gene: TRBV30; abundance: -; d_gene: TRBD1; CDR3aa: CAWRPGTVREKLFF; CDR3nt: TGTGCCTGGAGACCAGGGACAGTTCGGGAAAAACTGTTTTTT
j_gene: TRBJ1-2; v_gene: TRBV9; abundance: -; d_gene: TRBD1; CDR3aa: CASSGTTGGNYGYTF; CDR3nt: TGTGCCAGCAGCGGAACGACAGGGGGCAACTATGGCTACACCTTC
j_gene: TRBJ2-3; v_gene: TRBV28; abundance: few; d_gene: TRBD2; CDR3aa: CASRGLAESTDTQYF; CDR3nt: TGTGCCAGCAGGGGACTAGCGGAGAGCACAGATACGCAGTATTTT
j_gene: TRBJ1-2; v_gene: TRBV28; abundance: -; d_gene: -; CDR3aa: CASSFGAGAQNVYGYTF; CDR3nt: TGTGCCAGCAGTTTCGGTGCAGGGGCCCAGAACGTATATGGCTACACCTTC
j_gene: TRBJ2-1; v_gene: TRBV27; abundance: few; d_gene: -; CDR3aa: CASSLSVQVNNEQFF; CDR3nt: TGTGCCAGCAGTTTATCGGTTCAGGTCAACAATGAGCAGTTCTTC
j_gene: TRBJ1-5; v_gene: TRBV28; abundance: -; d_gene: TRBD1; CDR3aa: CASRYPGTGTVQPQHF; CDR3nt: TGTGCCAGCAGATACCCCGGGACAGGGACCGTTCAGCCCCAGCATTTT
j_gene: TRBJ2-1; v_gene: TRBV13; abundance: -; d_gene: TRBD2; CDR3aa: CASSLARTSGIFEQFF; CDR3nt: TGTGCCAGCAGCTTAGCCCGGACTAGCGGGATATTTGAGCAGTTCTTC
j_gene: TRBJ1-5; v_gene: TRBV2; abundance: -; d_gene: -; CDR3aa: CASSEAPRRQPQHF; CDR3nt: TGTGCCAGCAGTGAAGCCCCCCGTCGTCAGCCCCAGCATTTT
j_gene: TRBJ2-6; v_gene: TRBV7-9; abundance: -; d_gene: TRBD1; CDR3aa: CASSKPGQGSFSGANVLTF; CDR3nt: TGTGCCAGCAGCAAACCGGGACAGGGTTCTTTCTCTGGGGCCAACGTCCTGACTTTC
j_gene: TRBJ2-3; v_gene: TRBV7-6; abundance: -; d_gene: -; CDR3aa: CASSLALRTAPNTQYF; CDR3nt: TGTGCCAGCAGCTTAGCCCTTCGGACAGCGCCTAATACGCAGTATTTT
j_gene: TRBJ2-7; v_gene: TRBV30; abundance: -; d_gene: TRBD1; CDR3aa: CAWGTGPREQYF; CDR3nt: TGTGCCTGGGGGACAGGGCCTCGCGAGCAGTACTTC
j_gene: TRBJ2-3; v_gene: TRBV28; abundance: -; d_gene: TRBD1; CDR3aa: CASSTGQGTDTQYF; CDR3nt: TGTGCCAGCAGTACCGGACAGGGCACAGATACGCAGTATTTT
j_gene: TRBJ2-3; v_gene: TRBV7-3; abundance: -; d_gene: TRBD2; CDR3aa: CASSLGLGGFGDTQYF; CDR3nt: TGTGCCAGCAGCTTAGGGCTCGGGGGGTTTGGGGATACGCAGTATTTT
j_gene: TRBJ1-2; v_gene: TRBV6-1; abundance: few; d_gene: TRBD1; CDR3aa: CASNLRGPRGYTF; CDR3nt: TGTGCCAGCAACCTCAGGGGGCCTAGGGGCTACACCTTC
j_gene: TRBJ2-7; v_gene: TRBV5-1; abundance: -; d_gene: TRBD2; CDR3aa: CASSLALAGEASEQYF; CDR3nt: TGCGCCAGCAGCTTGGCCCTAGCGGGAGAAGCTAGCGAGCAGTACTTC
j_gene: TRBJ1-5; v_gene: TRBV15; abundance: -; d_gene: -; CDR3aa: CATSIREAGRQKHF; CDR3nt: TGTGCCACCAGCATAAGAGAGGCAGGCCGACAGAAGCATTTT
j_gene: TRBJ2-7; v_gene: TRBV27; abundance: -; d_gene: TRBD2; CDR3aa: CASRSGLAGVEQYF; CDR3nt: TGTGCCAGCAGGTCGGGACTAGCGGGTGTCGAGCAGTACTTC
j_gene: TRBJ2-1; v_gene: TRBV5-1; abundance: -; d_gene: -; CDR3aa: CASSLSTGLDEQFF; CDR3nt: TGCGCCAGCAGCTTGAGTACGGGATTGGATGAGCAGTTCTTC
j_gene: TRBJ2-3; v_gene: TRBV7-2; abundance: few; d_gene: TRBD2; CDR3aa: CASSFPRTSGGGDTQYF; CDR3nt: TGTGCCAGCAGCTTCCCCCGGACTAGCGGGGGGGGAGATACGCAGTATTTT
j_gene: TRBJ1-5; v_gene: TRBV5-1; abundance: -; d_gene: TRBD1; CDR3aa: CASSPGQGSNQPQHF; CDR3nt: TGCGCCAGCAGTCCCGGACAGGGTAGCAATCAGCCCCAGCATTTT
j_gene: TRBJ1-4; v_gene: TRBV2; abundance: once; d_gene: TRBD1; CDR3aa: CASTERGTGRNEKLFF; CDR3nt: TGTGCCAGCACCGAAAGGGGGACAGGACGCAATGAAAAACTGTTTTTT
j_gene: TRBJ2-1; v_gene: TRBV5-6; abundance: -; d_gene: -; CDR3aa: CASSLGFEGQQFF; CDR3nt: TGTGCCAGCAGCTTGGGATTCGAGGGCCAGCAGTTCTTC
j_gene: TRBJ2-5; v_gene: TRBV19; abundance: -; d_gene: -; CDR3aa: CASSMASRGVEETQYF; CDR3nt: TGTGCCAGTAGTATGGCGAGCAGGGGGGTCGAAGAGACCCAGTACTTC
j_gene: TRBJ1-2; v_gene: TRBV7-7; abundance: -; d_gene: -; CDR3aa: CASSRREPHGYTF; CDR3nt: TGTGCCAGCAGCCGCCGGGAACCTCATGGCTACACCTTC
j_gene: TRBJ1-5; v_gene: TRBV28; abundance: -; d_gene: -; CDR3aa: CASSPSLRSNQPQHF; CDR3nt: TGTGCCAGCAGCCCTAGCCTTAGGAGCAATCAGCCCCAGCATTTT
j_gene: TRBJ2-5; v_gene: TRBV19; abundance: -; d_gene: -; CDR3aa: CASTGRQETQYF; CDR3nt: TGTGCCAGTACTGGGAGGCAAGAGACCCAGTACTTC
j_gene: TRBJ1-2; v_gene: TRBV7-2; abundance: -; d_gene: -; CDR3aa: CASSLRTPRKRGYTF; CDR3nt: TGTGCCAGCAGCCTCCGGACACCCCGTAAGAGGGGCTACACCTTC
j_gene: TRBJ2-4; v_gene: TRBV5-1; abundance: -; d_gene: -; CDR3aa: CASSRLSTTSGFAAKNIQYF; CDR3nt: TGCGCCAGCAGCCGGCTATCAACGACAAGTGGTTTTGCAGCCAAAAACATTCAGTACTTC
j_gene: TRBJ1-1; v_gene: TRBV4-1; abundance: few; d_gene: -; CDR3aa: CASSHPGHRMNTEAFF; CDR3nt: TGCGCCAGCAGCCATCCGGGACACCGCATGAACACTGAAGCTTTCTTT
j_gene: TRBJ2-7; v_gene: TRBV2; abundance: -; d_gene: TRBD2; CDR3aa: CASRRTGTRGPYEQYF; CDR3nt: TGTGCCAGCAGAAGAACCGGGACTAGGGGTCCGTACGAGCAGTACTTC
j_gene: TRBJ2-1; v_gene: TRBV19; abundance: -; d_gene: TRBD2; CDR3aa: CASASGSYNEQFF; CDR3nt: TGTGCCAGTGCTAGCGGCTCCTACAATGAGCAGTTCTTC
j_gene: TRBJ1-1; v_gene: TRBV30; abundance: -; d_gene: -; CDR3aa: CAWSVGGESQAFF; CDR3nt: TGTGCCTGGAGTGTAGGGGGGGAGTCACAAGCTTTCTTT
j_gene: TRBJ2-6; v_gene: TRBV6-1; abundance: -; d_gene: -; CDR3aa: CASRGGTGANVLTF; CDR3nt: TGTGCCAGCAGAGGGGGAACTGGGGCCAACGTCCTGACTTTC